The TCR beta chain described here comes from a study of blood T cell repertoires in COVID-19. At the level of the study: Specimens from acute and convalescent COVID-19 originated in the United States, Italy and Spain. T cells, B-cell-depleted T cells, or PBMCs supplied cDNA or gDNA.

CDR1 MNHEY and CDR2 SMNVEV come from the germline V gene (reference sequence). The CDR3 is made up of 17 amino acids. J lost 3 bases, V lost 4 bases, and 11 bases had no gene match. Original methodology: By means of reference gene primer amplification, nucleated cell counts were estimated. Repertoires were generated with immunoSEQ multiplex PCR, while TCRdb's copy carries only in-frame clones and drops some. The V and J calls and clone size come from that table; D and trimming were worked out from the DNA. This sample has about 110,000 clones, with 86% found just once. This TCR derives from a man in his forties with acute or convalescent COVID-19. The rearrangement joins TRBV27 to TRBJ2-1, with 8 bases identical to TRBD2. What was sequenced was peripheral blood. CDR3 loop: CASSSRPIAGNYNEQFF. The CDR3 DNA is TGTGCCAGCAGTTCCCGGCCCATAGCGGGAAACTACAATGAGCAGTTCTTC.